Listed below are T cell receptor beta chains from one sample, sequenced in a study of shared clonotypes between healthy human individuals. Using immunoSEQ multiplex PCR, the repertoire was profiled, and TCRdb retains in-frame clones only, with some absent. The sample shows under 650,000 clones, 95% to 97% of them seen only once. The sequencing input was naive CD4+ T cells sorted from blood. These receptors were collected from a woman in her 30s in good health. Each CDR3 is given with its conserved first and last residue. The D gene is left open where the match is weak. Size values are once, few and many counts, or a class for expanded clones, and some rows have none.

cdr3_length,v_call,clone_size,j_call,d_call,cdr3_aa,cdr3_nt
14,TRBV18,-,TRBJ2-1,-,CASSNDGSGGEQFF,TGTGCCAGCTCTAATGACGGCTCTGGTGGTGAGCAGTTCTTC
18,TRBV19,-,TRBJ1-5,-,CASSIEGSGFYSNQPQHF,TGTGCCAGTAGTATTGAGGGAAGCGGGTTCTATAGCAATCAGCCCCAGCATTTT
12,TRBV28,-,TRBJ1-1,-,CASSLLVSEAFF,TGTGCCAGCAGTTTATTGGTTTCTGAAGCTTTCTTT
19,TRBV13,-,TRBJ2-1,TRBD2,CASSLRLAGEQSSYNEQFF,TGTGCCAGCAGCTTAAGACTAGCGGGAGAGCAAAGCTCCTACAATGAGCAGTTCTTC
16,TRBV15,-,TRBJ2-2,TRBD1,CATSRRAGGHAGELFF,TGTGCCACCAGCCGCCGTGCAGGGGGTCACGCCGGGGAGCTGTTTTTT
15,TRBV10-3,-,TRBJ2-5,-,CAIRKRGESGETQYF,TGTGCCATCAGAAAGCGAGGGGAGTCGGGGGAGACCCAGTACTTC
11,TRBV29-1,-,TRBJ1-3,-,CSVDSGNTIYF,TGCAGCGTTGATTCTGGAAACACCATATATTTT
14,TRBV14,-,TRBJ1-2,-,CASSQDLGQGTSTF,TGTGCCAGCAGCCAAGATCTCGGGCAGGGCACCTCCACCTTC
14,TRBV28,-,TRBJ2-7,-,CASSPSTVLYEQYF,TGTGCCAGCAGTCCCTCGACAGTCCTTTACGAGCAGTACTTC
16,TRBV11-2,-,TRBJ2-7,TRBD2,CASTQSVAGVNYEQYF,TGTGCCAGCACCCAGTCGGTAGCGGGAGTTAACTACGAGCAGTACTTC
13,TRBV7-3,once,TRBJ1-1,-,CASSSLAGTEAFF,TGTGCCAGCAGCTCTTTGGCGGGAACTGAAGCTTTCTTT
14,TRBV5-4,once,TRBJ1-2,TRBD1,CASSLDRGIDGYTF,TGTGCCAGCAGCTTGGACAGGGGTATTGATGGCTACACCTTC
13,TRBV11-2,-,TRBJ2-3,-,CASSRGRTDTQYF,TGTGCCAGCAGTCGAGGGAGAACAGATACGCAGTATTTT
16,TRBV6-5,-,TRBJ1-2,TRBD1,CASSYSGTGGLWGYTF,TGTGCCAGCAGTTACTCCGGGACAGGGGGCTTGTGGGGCTACACCTTC
14,TRBV7-9,-,TRBJ2-4,-,CASSLVGQKNIQYF,TGTGCCAGCAGCTTAGTTGGCCAGAAAAACATTCAGTACTTC
11,TRBV5-1,few,TRBJ1-1,-,CASRENTEAFF,TGCGCCAGCAGGGAGAACACTGAAGCTTTCTTT
14,TRBV2,-,TRBJ2-4,-,CASTGQLLKNIQYF,TGTGCCAGCACTGGACAGCTATTAAAAAACATTCAGTACTTC
15,TRBV7-2,once,TRBJ2-7,-,CASSLAGDSHYEQYF,TGTGCCAGCAGCTTAGCGGGGGACTCCCACTACGAGCAGTACTTC
15,TRBV19,-,TRBJ2-6,-,CASSPEPGGANVLTF,TGTGCCAGTAGTCCAGAGCCTGGTGGGGCCAACGTCCTGACTTTC
15,TRBV10-3,-,TRBJ2-1,-,CAISESSLTYNEQFF,TGTGCCATCAGTGAGTCGAGTCTAACATACAATGAGCAGTTCTTC
16,TRBV10-3,once,TRBJ2-1,TRBD1,CAISETPGQGFGEQFF,TGTGCCATCAGTGAGACTCCGGGACAGGGATTTGGTGAGCAGTTCTTC
14,TRBV5-1,-,TRBJ2-1,-,CASSLEGGANEQFF,TGCGCCAGCAGCTTGGAAGGGGGTGCCAATGAGCAGTTCTTC
14,TRBV27,-,TRBJ2-7,TRBD1,CASSWTGSSYEQYF,TGTGCCAGCAGCTGGACAGGGAGCTCCTACGAGCAGTACTTC
13,TRBV28,-,TRBJ2-7,TRBD2,CASRTSGKYEQYF,TGTGCCAGCAGGACTAGCGGGAAGTACGAGCAGTACTTC
13,TRBV7-2,-,TRBJ1-5,-,CASSLASNQPQHF,TGTGCCAGCAGCTTAGCCAGCAATCAGCCCCAGCATTTT